This T cell receptor beta chain was recovered during a study of T cells in women clearing cervical HPV infection (dated by TCRdb to the late 2010s). Turning to the overall study: The cases were roughly 23 women with histologically confirmed HPV16-related CIN3 or worse, and 2 of those women had invasive cancers. Case blood was taken at the visit when the lesion was first identified, whereas control blood was taken when infection was no longer detected. This exploratory proof-of-principle case-control study, nested within the Guanacaste HPV Natural History Study in Costa Rica, compared TCR repertoires among women with different cervical HPV16 outcomes. Cases were matched to controls by age within five years and by the year the sample was collected. For cases, the median interval between lesion detection and blood sampling was around 160 days, with an interquartile range of roughly 80 to 200 days. A median age of roughly 33 years was observed in cases versus approximately 40 in controls, and no significant differences in baseline characteristics were found. Since HLA typing was available for only a few women, HLA type could not be ruled out as a confounder. The parent cohort enrolled 10,000 or so women aged 18 or older in Guanacaste, Costa Rica, during about 1993 to 1994 and followed them for approximately seven years. The 20 to 30 controls were women who cleared a single incident HPV16 infection within 12 months without developing precancer or cancer. Quality controls consisted of five blinded duplicates per group, for a total of some 60 samples made up of around 50 participants and around ten replicates.

CDR1 and CDR2 are drawn from the germline V gene: SGHRS, YFSETQ. The junction carries 10 bases between V and J, which are trimmed by 2 bases and 2 bases respectively. The CDR3 contains 14 residues, cysteine and phenylalanine counted. The DNA shown is the part of the CDR3 that was read: 33 bases, in frame from base 1. Every participant had a single incident cervical HPV16 infection, and prevalent HPV16 infections were excluded. Cervical HPV DNA was detected by MY09/MY11 PCR and genotyped by dot-blot hybridization. About 15 mL of heparinized blood were centrifuged, and the buffy coat was aliquoted, frozen at -30°C, then stored at -80°C. QIAGEN kits were used to extract genomic DNA from buffy coat specimens. What the study reported, not specific to this receptor: CIN3+ cases had significantly higher TCR repertoire richness than controls across sequencing depths, but evenness did not differ between the groups. TRBV6-7 relative abundance was lower in cases than in controls (approximately 0.1% versus 0.16%; Bonferroni P = 0.0008). By combining richness with V gene abundances, random forest classifiers separated cases from controls with an estimated AUC of 0.83. Because the number of T cells per sample was unknown, the richness differences could reflect varying T-cell content rather than repertoire biology. Because of the cross-sectional design, the study could not determine whether the associations came before infection or resulted from infection, and neither effector/memory subsets nor HPV-specific T cells were isolated.

With regard to this clone: Its antigen specificity is not known. The CDR3 goes on 3 residues after the read ends, and that part is filled in from the germline J gene.

Using the immunoSEQ assay, multiplex PCR amplified TCR beta CDR3 regions from an average of 1200 ng of genomic DNA per sample. To correct primer bias, the assay used a complete synthetic TCR repertoire to set an amplification baseline. The amplicons were sequenced using the Illumina platform. Per the original workflow: Sequences were error-corrected by clustering with frequency ratios and a modified nearest-neighbor algorithm and were then analyzed in the immunoSEQ Analyzer with IMGT gene definitions. TCR richness and evenness were averaged over 20 rarefaction repeats at each rarefaction depth, excluding samples with fewer sequences than the depth. Wilcoxon rank sum tests with FDR correction were used to compare V, D and J gene relative abundances between the groups. Blinded duplicates gave an intraclass correlation of over 90% for TCR richness and an average of around 83% across around 66 gene segments. Not all clones reach the TCRdb copy of this immuneACCESS table, which keeps in-frame sequences only. Checked studies attribute under half of the gap to unresolved V genes and leave the rest unexplained. V, J and clone size are taken as reported in that table, and D and trimming were inferred from the DNA itself. In this sample's table one finds tens of thousands of clones. The biggest ten clones account for roughly 1.5% of the sample.

The sequence came from a woman between 18 and 75 years old with a cervical HPV16 infection that either progressed to CIN3+ or cleared (not recorded which). Source material: blood buffy coat. The receptor chain draws on TRBV5-1 and TRBJ1-2, and TRBD1 may be the D gene, going by 5 matching bases. Partial CDR3 DNA: TGCGCCAGCAGCTTTGGGGGACTGAACTATGGC. Translated, this is CASSFGGLNYG. The complete CDR3 sequence is CASSFGGLNYGYTF. Where the CDR3 stops, the reference TRBV5-1 and TRBJ1-2 genes take over; the full variable domain is KAGVTQTPRYLIKTRGQQVTLSCSPISGHRSVSWYQQTPGQGLQFLFEYFSETQRNKGNFPGRFSGRQFSNSRSEMNVSTLELGDSALYLCASSFGGLNYGYTFGSGTRLTVV.